The present T cell receptor beta chain was sequenced within a study of Graves' ophthalmopathy and Graves' hyperthyroidism. Across the study: Peripheral blood samples were taken at initial diagnosis, before any treatment. Regarding the study as a whole: Using a 13-signature model, the authors split ophthalmopathy from stable hyperthyroidism, with roughly 90% sensitivity and approximately 84% specificity.

In this sample, this clonotype turned up a few times. No antigen is known for it. The study excluded patients with other autoimmune diseases, uncontrolled infections, pregnancy or lactation. The authors amplified TCR beta CDR3 regions, and they did so from RNA transcripts for repertoire sequencing. The first-round RT-PCR employed HTBI primers together with the Qiagen OneStep RT-PCR kit. A multiplex PCR was then performed as the second round. TCRdb passed the multiplex PCR reads through MiXCR, listing each CDR3 protein once. The sample holds 300,000 to 400,000 distinct CDR3 sequences, roughly 15% seen once. Trimming left V 3 bases short and J 5 bases short, with 20 bases between. This CDR3 region has 16 residues. CDR1 is LNHDA and CDR2 is SQIVND in the germline V gene (reference sequence).

Sequencing was carried out using peripheral blood. This receptor was identified in an adult man with Graves' ophthalmopathy. The chain joins TRBV19 to TRBJ2-7; TRBD1 might be the D (5 bases). The DNA for the CDR3 is TGTGCCAGTAGTATGCCCGGACATAGTCGAGTCAACGAGCAGTACTTC. This gives the protein CASSMPGHSRVNEQYF. Variable domain in full (rest from reference TRBV19 and TRBJ2-7): DGGITQSPKYLFRKEGQNVTLSCEQNLNHDAMYWYRQDPGQGLRLIYYSQIVNDFQKGDIAEGYSVSREKKESFPLTVTSAQKNPTAFYLCASSMPGHSRVNEQYFGPGTRLTVT.